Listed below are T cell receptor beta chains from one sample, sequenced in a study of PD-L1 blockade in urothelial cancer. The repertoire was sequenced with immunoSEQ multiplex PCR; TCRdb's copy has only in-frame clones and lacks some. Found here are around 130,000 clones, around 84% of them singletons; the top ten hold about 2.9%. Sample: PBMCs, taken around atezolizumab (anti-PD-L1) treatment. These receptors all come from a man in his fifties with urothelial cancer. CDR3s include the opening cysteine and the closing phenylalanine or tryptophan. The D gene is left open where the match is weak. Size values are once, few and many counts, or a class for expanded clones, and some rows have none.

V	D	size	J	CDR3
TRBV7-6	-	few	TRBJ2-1	CASSTRQRSNNEQFF
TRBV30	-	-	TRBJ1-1	CAWTRRLAEAFF
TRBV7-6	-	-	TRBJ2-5	CASSLAGGGQETQYF
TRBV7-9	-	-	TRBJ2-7	CASSLRSEGRPYEQYF
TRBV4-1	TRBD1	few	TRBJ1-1	CASSPYRGLTEAFF
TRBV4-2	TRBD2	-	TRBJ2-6	CASSQGLAGSGANVLTF
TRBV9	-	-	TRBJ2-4	CASSAQQGGLAKNIQYF
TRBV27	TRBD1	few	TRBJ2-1	CATSPGQGKGNEQFF
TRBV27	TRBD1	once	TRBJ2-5	CASRRTGMLETQYF
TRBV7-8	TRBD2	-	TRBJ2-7	CASSLARLAGDGQYF
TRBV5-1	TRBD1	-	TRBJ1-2	CASSLGQGFRGYTF
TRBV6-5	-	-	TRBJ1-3	CATSRTRSGNTIYF
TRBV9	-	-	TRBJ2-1	CASSPSQVASGTGEQFF
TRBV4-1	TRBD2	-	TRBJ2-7	CASSQDHSGTSGRYSYEQYF
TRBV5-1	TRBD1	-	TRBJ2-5	CASSLPGQQETQYF
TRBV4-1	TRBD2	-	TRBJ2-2	CASSQERGLAGGLNTGELFF
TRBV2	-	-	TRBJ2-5	CASSERRTEETQYF
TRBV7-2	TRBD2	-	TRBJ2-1	CASSRAGGNNNEQFF
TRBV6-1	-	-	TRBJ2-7	CASSAASGPYEQYF
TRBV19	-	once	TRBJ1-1	CASSISTMNTEAFF
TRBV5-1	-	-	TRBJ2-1	CASSLQGREYNEQFF
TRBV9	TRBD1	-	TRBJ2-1	CASSPRGRKDNEQFF
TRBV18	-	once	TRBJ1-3	CASSPPRGGNSGNTIYF
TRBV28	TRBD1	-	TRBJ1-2	CASRTGTAYGYTF
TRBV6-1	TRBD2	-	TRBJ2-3	CASSDTSGADTQYF
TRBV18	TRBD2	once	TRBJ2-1	CASSPRGGGSSYNEQFF
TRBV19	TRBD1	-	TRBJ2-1	CASSALTGGNEQFF
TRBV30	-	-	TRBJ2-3	CAWSGELAKDTQYF
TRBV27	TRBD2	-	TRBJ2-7	CASSSAGLGRGEQYF
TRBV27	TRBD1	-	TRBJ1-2	CASSDRATIGGYTF
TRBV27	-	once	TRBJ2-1	CASRWGTRYNEQFF
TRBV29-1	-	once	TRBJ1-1	CSVQTDQGTEAFF
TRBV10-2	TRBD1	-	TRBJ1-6	CASSGRTGDSPLHF
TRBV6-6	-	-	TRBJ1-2	CASSYSGGPTNYGYTF
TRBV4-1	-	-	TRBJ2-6	CASSQGEVPGANVLTF
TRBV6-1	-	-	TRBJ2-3	CASRREWSTDTQYF
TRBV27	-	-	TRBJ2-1	CASSSPPRYEQFF
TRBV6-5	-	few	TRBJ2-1	CASSYLGGNEQFF
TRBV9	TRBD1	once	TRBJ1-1	CASSVSTGGTEAFF
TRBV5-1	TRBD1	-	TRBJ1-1	CASSLERGLTEAFF
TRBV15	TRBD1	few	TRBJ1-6	CATSRATGGPGSPLHF
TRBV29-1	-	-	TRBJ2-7	CSVEDRGEQYF
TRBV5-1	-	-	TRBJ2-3	CASSFSGVGTDTQYF
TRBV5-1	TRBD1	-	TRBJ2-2	CASSWGQVARTGELFF
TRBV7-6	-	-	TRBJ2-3	CASRGTKTDTQYF
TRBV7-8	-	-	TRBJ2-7	CASSLAGFLEQYF
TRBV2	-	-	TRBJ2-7	CASMWWEAGHEQYF
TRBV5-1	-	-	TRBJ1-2	CASSLAPRGGGDGYTF